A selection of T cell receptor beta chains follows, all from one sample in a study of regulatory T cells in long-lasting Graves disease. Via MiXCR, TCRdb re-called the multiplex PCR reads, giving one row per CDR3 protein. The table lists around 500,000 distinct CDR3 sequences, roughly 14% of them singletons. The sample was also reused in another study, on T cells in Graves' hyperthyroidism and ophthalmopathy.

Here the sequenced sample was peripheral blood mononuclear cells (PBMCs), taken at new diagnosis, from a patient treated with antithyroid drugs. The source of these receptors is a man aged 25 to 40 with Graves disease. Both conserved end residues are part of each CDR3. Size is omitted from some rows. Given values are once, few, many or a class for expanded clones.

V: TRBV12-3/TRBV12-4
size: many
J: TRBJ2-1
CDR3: CASRVVAGGPYNEQFF

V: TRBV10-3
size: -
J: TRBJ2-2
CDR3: CAISELAGGELFF

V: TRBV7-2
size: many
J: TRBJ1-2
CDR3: CASSLAHTYGYTF

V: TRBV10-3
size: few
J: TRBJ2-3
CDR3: CAITRRQGTDTQYF

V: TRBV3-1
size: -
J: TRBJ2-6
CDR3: CASRLFSGANVLTF

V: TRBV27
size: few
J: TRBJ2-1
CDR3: CASSGGGWYYVDEQFF

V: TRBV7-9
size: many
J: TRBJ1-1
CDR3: CASSLMDGNTEAFF

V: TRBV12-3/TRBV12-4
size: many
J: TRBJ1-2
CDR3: CASSPSNYGYTF

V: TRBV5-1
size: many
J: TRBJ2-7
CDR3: CASRDRGGPYEQYF

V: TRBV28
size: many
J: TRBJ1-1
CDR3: CASSFVTNTEAFF